This T cell receptor beta chain was found in a study of control samples from healthy donors and cancer patients. CDR1 is MNHEY, CDR2 SVGEGT, per germline. V was clipped by 4 bases and J by 5 bases, with 8 bases between them. This CDR3 spans 12 amino acids. This clone was found once. Sequencing was performed with immunoSEQ multiplex PCR; in TCRdb, only in-frame clones are kept and a portion is missing. The profile shows about 150,000 clones, about nine tenths of them singletons. The receptor was isolated from a man in his thirties or forties in good health. The sample was blood. V is TRBV6-2 or TRBV6-3 and J is TRBJ2-5, with a possible D match to TRBD2 (6 bases). CDR3 nucleotides: TGTGCCAGCAGTTTCCGGGAGGAGACCCAGTACTTC. This encodes CASSFREETQYF.